This paragraph reports one T cell receptor beta chain. The target antigen is unknown. This record belongs to a study of identical twins. MiXCR, run by TCRdb on the 5' RACE reads, gives a single entry per CDR3 protein. The table lists hundreds of thousands of distinct CDR3 sequences, 7% to 7.5% of them singletons, with 1.6% in the top ten. Germline values: CDR1 KGHDR, CDR2 SFDVKD. The CDR3 runs 15 residues. V was shortened by 5 bases and J by 3 bases, with 13 bases between the two germline ends. General study points: Cord blood beta clonotypes present at high abundance carried fewer insertions; no such pattern appeared in memory repertoires. The study found excess low generation probability among twin-shared out-of-frame alpha sequences.

This sample was also put to use in a study of yellow fever vaccine responses in identical twins.

Sequencing was done on a sample of PBMCs. The gene calls are TRBV24-1 and TRBJ2-1; tentatively, D is TRBD2 (6 bases). This receptor was obtained from a woman under 30 in good health. This chain's CDR3 is CATSVGTPNYNEQFF. Here the CDR3 DNA reads TGTGCCACCAGTGTTGGGACTCCTAACTACAATGAGCAGTTCTTC.